This T cell receptor (beta chain) emerged from a study of identical twins. Study results and limitations: With monozygotic twins, out-of-frame TCR alpha sharing exceeded what models estimated.

Trimming removed 3 bases from V and 7 bases from J, with 16 bases in between. Germline V gene data show CDR1 as DFQATT and CDR2 as SNEGSKA (reference sequence). The CDR3 has 14 residues. Notes on this clonotype: The antigen remains unidentified.

Template switching added a universal primer binding site, and final cDNA carried unique molecular identifiers. MiXCR, run by TCRdb on the 5' RACE reads, gives a single entry per CDR3 protein. Here the sample spans roughly 540,000 distinct CDR3 sequences, approximately 22% being singletons. Separately, the same data were catalogued under a study of T cells expressing NK-cell markers. That paper states: Serological testing identified most of the eight sequenced donors as HCMV-seropositive and one as seronegative.

The chain uses TRBV20-1 and TRBJ2-1, with D possibly matching TRBD2 (6 bases). Sequenced: CD4+ T cells sorted from blood. The sequence came from a woman aged 18-35 years in good health. The CDR3 nucleotides read TGCAGTGCTAGCGCTAGCGCGGTGGTGAATGAGCAGTTCTTC. Its protein product is CSASASAVVNEQFF.